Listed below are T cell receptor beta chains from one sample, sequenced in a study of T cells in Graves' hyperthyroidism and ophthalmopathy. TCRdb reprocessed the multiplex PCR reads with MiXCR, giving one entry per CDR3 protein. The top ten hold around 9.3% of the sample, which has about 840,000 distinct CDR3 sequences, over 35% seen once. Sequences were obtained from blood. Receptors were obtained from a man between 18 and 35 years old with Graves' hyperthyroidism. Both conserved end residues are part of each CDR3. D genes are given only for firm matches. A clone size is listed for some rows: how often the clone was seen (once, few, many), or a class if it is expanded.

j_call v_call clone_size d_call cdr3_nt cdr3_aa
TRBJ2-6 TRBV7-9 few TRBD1 TGCGCCAGCAGCCACTACGGGACAGGGTCTGGGGCCAACGTCCTGACTTTC CASSHYGTGSGANVLTF
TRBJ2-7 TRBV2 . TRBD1 TGTGCCAGCCTGCGGGACAGGTACAATGAGCAGTACTTC CASLRDRYNEQYF
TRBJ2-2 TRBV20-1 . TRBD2 TGCAGTGCTAGGGTTTCTTGGGAGGGAGACACCGGGGAGCTGTTTTTT CSARVSWEGDTGELFF
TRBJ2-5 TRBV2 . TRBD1 TGTGCCAGCAAGTACAGGGGGATGGGGGAGACCCAGTACTTC CASKYRGMGETQYF
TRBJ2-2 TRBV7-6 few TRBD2 TGTGCCAGCAGCTTAGTAGCGGGGGAGCGAGGCACCGGGGAGCTGTTTTTT CASSLVAGERGTGELFF
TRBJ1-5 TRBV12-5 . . TGTGCTAGTGGTTTGCCCCGACGGTTTAGCAATCAGCCCCAGCATTTT CASGLPRRFSNQPQHF
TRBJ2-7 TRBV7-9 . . TGTGCCAGCAGCAAAGTCAGGGAAGGGGGCTACGAGCAGTACTTC CASSKVREGGYEQYF
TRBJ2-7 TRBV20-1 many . TGCAGTGCTAGTGGGAGGGGGCTCTACGAGCAGTACTTC CSASGRGLYEQYF
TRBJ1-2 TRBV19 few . TGTGCCAGTAAGGCGGACAGACAATTCTATGGCTACACCTTC CASKADRQFYGYTF
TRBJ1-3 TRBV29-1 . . TGCAGCTTAGGGGGGGCTGGAAACACCATATATTTT CSLGGAGNTIYF
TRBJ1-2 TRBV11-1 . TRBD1 TGTGCCAGCAGATACCGGGACAGAGCCTTCTACACCTTC CASRYRDRAFYTF
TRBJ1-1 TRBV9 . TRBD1 TGTGCCAGCAGCATACAACAGGGGGCAGATAACACTGAAGCTTTCTTT CASSIQQGADNTEAFF
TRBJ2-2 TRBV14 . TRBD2 TGTGCCAGCAGCCAAATAGCGGGTGGAACCGGGGAGCTGTTTTTT CASSQIAGGTGELFF
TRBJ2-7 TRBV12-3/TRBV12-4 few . TGTGCCAGCAGTTTTAGGGCAGGGGGGGAGCAGTACTTC CASSFRAGGEQYF
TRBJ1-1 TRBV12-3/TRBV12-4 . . TGTGCCAGCAGTTTCAACAGGCCTGAAGCTTTCTTT CASSFNRPEAFF
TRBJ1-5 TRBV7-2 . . TGTGCCAGCAGCTTGGGGGGCTTGGTAAGTCAGCCCCAGCATTTT CASSLGGLVSQPQHF
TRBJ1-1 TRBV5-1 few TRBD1 TGCGCCAGCAGCGGCACAGGGGGGCGTACGAACACTGAAGCTTTCTTT CASSGTGGRTNTEAFF
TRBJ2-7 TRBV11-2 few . TGTGCCAGCAGCCTTGGACGGGGTGGCCACGAGCAGTACTTC CASSLGRGGHEQYF
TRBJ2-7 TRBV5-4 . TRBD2 TGTGCCAGCAGCTTACTAGCGGGGGGTATTAACGAGCAGTACTTC CASSLLAGGINEQYF
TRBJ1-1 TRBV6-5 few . TGTGCCACCATCGGGTTGGAGTATAGCCTCACTGAAGCTTTCTTT CATIGLEYSLTEAFF
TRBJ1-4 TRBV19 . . TGTGCCAGTAGTAGACAGATCCCAACTAATGAAAGACTGTTTTTT CASSRQIPTNERLFF
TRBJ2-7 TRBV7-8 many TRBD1 TGTGCCAGCAGCTCACAAGGGACAGGGACCACCTACGAGCAGTACTTC CASSSQGTGTTYEQYF
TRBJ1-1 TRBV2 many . TGTGCCAGCAGAGGCCATGAAGCTTTCTTT CASRGHEAFF
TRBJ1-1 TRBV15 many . TGTGCCACCAGCAGAGGACCGAACACTGAAGCTTTCTTT CATSRGPNTEAFF
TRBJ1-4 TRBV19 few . TGTGCCAGTAGTATGCACGGGGGTGGTGAAAAACTGTTTTTT CASSMHGGGEKLFF
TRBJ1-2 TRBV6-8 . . TGTGCCATCCCCCCATGCAGGGATTGCTATGGCTACACCTTC CAIPPCRDCYGYTF
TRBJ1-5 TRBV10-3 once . TGTGCCAGCAGTGCCTCCCAAAGGGGCAGGGAATGGGGAAATCAGCCCCAGCATTTT CASSASQRGREWGNQPQHF
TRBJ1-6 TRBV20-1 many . TGCAGTGCTGGAAATCCCGGGACGGCGGCGGCACCCCTCCACTTT CSAGNPGTAAAPLHF
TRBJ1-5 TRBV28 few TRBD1 TGTGCCAGCAGCTTAGGGCGACAGGGGAATCAGCCCCAGCATTTT CASSLGRQGNQPQHF
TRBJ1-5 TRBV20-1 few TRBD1 TGCAGTGCTAGGATACAGGGGCTAGGGGTCAATCAGCCCCAGCATTTT CSARIQGLGVNQPQHF
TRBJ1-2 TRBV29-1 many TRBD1 TGCAGCGTTGAAGATCAGGGGGTCTATGGCTACACCTTC CSVEDQGVYGYTF
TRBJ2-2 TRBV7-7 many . TGTGCTAGCAGCCGAGGGCAGGGGTACACCGGGGAGCTGTTTTTT CASSRGQGYTGELFF
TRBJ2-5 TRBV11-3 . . TGTGCCAGCAGCTTTATCTTCGGAGAGACCCAGTACTTC CASSFIFGETQYF
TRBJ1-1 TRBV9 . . TGTGCCAGCAGCGTCAAGGATAGAGGGCCAATCTTT CASSVKDRGPIF
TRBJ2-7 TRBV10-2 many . TGCGCCAGCCTATTACGGGAGATGGGAGAGCAGTACTTC CASLLREMGEQYF
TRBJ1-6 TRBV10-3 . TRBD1 TGTGCCATCAGTGGACAGGGTGGTGAATCACCCCTCCACTTT CAISGQGGESPLHF
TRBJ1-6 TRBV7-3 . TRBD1 TGTGCCAGCAGCTTACAGGGGGCCGCTAATAATTCACCCCTCCACTTT CASSLQGAANNSPLHF
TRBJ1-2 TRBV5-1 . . TGTGCCAGCAGCCCAGGTGGCTATTCTGATGGCTACACCTTC CASSPGGYSDGYTF
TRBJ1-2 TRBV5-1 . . TGCGCCAGCAGCCAAGTGGGACGAAAACAGGGTTACGGCTACACCTTC CASSQVGRKQGYGYTF
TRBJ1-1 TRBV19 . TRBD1 TGTGCCAGTAGTATACTGATCAGGGGGGCGAACACTGAAGCTTTCTTT CASSILIRGANTEAFF
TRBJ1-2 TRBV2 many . TGTGCCAGCAGTGCGGGCAGGGTCGATGGCTACACCTTC CASSAGRVDGYTF
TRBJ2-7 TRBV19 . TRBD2 TGTGCCAGTAGTATAGGGACTAGCGGGAGCTACGAGCAGTACTTC CASSIGTSGSYEQYF
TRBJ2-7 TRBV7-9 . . TGTGCCAGCAGCTTAACTCGGGAAAAGGCCTACGAGCAGTACTTC CASSLTREKAYEQYF